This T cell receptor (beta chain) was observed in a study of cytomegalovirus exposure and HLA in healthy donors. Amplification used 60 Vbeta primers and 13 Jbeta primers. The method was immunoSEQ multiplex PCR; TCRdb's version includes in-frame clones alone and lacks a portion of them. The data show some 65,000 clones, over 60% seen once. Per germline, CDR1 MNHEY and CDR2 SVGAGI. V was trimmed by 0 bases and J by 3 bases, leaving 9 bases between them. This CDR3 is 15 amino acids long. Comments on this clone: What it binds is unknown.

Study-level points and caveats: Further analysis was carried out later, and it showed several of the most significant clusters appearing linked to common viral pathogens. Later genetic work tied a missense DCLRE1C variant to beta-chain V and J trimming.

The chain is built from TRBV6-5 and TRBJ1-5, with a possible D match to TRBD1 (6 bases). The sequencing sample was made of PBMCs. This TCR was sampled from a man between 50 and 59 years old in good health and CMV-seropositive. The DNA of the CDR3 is TGTGCCAGCAGTTACTCGGCAGGGGCCAATCAGCCCCAGCATTTT. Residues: CASSYSAGANQPQHF.